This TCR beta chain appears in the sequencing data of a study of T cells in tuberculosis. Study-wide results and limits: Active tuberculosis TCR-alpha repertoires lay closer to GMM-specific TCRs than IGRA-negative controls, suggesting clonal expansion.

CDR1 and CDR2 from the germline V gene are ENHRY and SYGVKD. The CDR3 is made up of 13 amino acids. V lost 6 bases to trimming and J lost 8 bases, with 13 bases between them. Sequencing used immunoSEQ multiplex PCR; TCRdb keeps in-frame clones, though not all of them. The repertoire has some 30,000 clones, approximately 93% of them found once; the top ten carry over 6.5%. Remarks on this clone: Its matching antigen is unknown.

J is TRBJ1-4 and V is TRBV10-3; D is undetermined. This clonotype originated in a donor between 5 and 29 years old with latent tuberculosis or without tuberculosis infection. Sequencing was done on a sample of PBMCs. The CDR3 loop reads CAIRRDEEEKLFF. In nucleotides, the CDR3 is TGTGCCATCAGGAGGGATGAGGAGGAAAAACTGTTTTTT.